These 28 T cell receptor beta chains came from one sample sequenced in a study of cytomegalovirus exposure and HLA in healthy donors. This PCR relied on a set of 60 Vbeta primers and 13 Jbeta primers. Clones were read by immunoSEQ multiplex PCR, and TCRdb kept only the in-frame ones, dropping some. The sample lists fewer than 110,000 clones, approximately 64% occurring once. What was sequenced was PBMCs. All receptors derive from a woman in her 50s in good health and CMV-seronegative.

Here the CDR3 reads CASSRMTTTNEKLFF. The CDR3 region has the DNA TGTGCCAGCAGCCGTATGACAACAACTAATGAAAAACTGTTTTTT. The chain is built from TRBV7-8 and TRBJ1-4; no firm D call. The CDR3 spans 15 residues. Germline values: CDR1 SGHVS, CDR2 FQNEAQ. Trimming shortened V by 5 bases and J by 0 bases, and 10 bases separated the two germline ends.

The chain employs TRBV9 and TRBJ1-2; D remains ambiguous. CDR3 length: 12 amino acids. Germline-derived CDR1 and CDR2 are SGDLS and YYNGEE. With 3 bases removed from V and 2 bases from J, the gap between germline ends came to 5 bases. The CDR3 region is CASSALNYGYTF. The CDR3 nucleotides are TGTGCCAGCAGCGCCTTAAACTATGGCTACACCTTC. Full variable domain (outside the CDR3, taken from reference TRBV9 and TRBJ1-2): DSGVTQTPKHLITATGQRVTLRCSPRSGDLSVYWYQQSLDQGLQFLIQYYNGEERAKGNILERFSAQQFPDLHSELNLSSLELGDSALYFCASSALNYGYTFGSGTRLTVV.

The V call is TRBV7-2, the J call TRBJ2-7, with no clear D. V was pared by 5 bases and J by 6 bases, with 17 bases between. The CDR3 sequence is 14 residues long. Germline CDR1 and CDR2: SGHTA and FQGNSA. The CDR3 DNA is TGTGCCAGCAGCCCCTACTCCTCCAATCCCGAGCAGTACTTC. It specifies CASSPYSSNPEQYF.

The V call is TRBV5-1, the J call TRBJ1-2, with 8 bases that match TRBD1. Trimming at V came to 4 bases and at J to 6 bases, leaving 5 bases not matched to a gene. Germline assignment: CDR1 SGHRS and CDR2 YFSETQ. The CDR3 length is 13 residues. The CDR3 sequence: CASSPRTGNGYTF. CDR3 bases: TGCGCCAGCAGCCCACGGACAGGGAATGGCTACACCTTC.

This clone has only a few counts. The V gene is TRBV5-1, the J gene TRBJ2-1, with TRBD2 matching over 8 bases. The CDR3 consists of 14 residues. The germline gives CDR1 SGHRS, CDR2 YFSETQ. Germline trimming cut 4 bases from V and 4 bases from J; bases unmatched to any gene: 4. The CDR3 spells CASSAGGGYNEQFF. The CDR3 DNA follows: TGCGCCAGCAGCGCGGGGGGCGGGTACAATGAGCAGTTCTTC.

The chain joins TRBV6-1 to TRBJ1-6; TRBD1 is a possible D gene (5 bases). Germline CDR1 and CDR2: MNHNS and SASEGT. The CDR3 length is 13 residues. Trimming removed 8 bases from V and 10 bases from J, with 15 bases in between. The CDR3 DNA is TGTGCCAGCCGGCGGGACGGAGGGTCACCCCTCCACTTT. It codes for CASRRDGGSPLHF.

V and J are TRBV6-1 and TRBJ1-6; D is undetermined. Germline CDR1 and CDR2: MNHNS and SASEGT. This CDR3 has 14 residues. V was clipped by 2 bases and J by 10 bases, with 12 bases between them. The CDR3 loop reads CASSETGLGSPLHF. The CDR3 bases are TGTGCCAGCAGTGAAACTGGACTGGGCTCACCCCTCCACTTT.

The V and J genes are TRBV5-1 and TRBJ2-7; TRBD2 aligns across 7 bases. The CDR3 runs 15 residues. CDR1 is SGHRS and CDR2 is YFSETQ in the germline V gene. V dropped 7 bases and J dropped 3; count of bases not matched to a gene: 13. Here the CDR3 DNA reads TGCGCCAGCCGCAAAAATGCGGGGGACGTCTACGAGCAGTACTTC. It is translated as CASRKNAGDVYEQYF.

This clone was observed a handful of times. This chain links TRBV7-6 with TRBJ2-1; D not resolved. Per the germline V gene, CDR1 is SGHVS and CDR2 is FNYEAQ. CDR3 length equals 16 residues. Trimming shortened V by 4 bases and J by 0 bases, and 13 bases separated the two germline ends. CDR3: CASSSVTATSYNEQFF. In DNA form, the CDR3 reads TGTGCCAGCAGCTCCGTAACTGCCACCTCCTACAATGAGCAGTTCTTC.

The table lists this clone with a few counts. The rearrangement uses TRBV7-7 and TRBJ2-2, with 8 bases that match TRBD2. With V trimmed by 5 bases and J by 7 bases, 3 bases remained unmatched. CDR3 length: 13 amino acids. CDR1 and CDR2 (germline): SSHAT, FNYEAQ (reference sequence). CDR3 region: CASSPAGVGELFF. For the CDR3, the DNA is TGTGCCAGCAGCCCAGCGGGAGTCGGGGAGCTGTTTTTT.

The chain recombines TRBV6-5 with TRBJ2-5; D is possibly TRBD2 (7 bases). Germline CDR1 MNHEY, CDR2 SVGAGI. The CDR3 loop spans 16 amino acids. Trimming shortened V by 2 bases and J by 1 base, and 14 bases separated the two germline ends. CDR3 in amino acids: CASSYTRGGVQETQYF. Written as DNA, the CDR3 is TGTGCCAGCAGTTACACCCGAGGGGGGGTCCAAGAGACCCAGTACTTC.

The chain links TRBV5-5 to TRBJ2-7; TRBD2 matches at 7 bases. The CDR3 loop spans 16 amino acids. The J segment lost 4 bases and the V segment lost 0 bases, leaving 10 bases of the junction unmatched. Germline assignment: CDR1 SGHKS and CDR2 YYEKEE (reference sequence). This CDR3 reads CASSLGLAAGGYEQYF. For the CDR3, the DNA is TGTGCCAGCAGCTTGGGGCTAGCGGCCGGAGGGTACGAGCAGTACTTC.

The chain has TRBV6-6 and TRBJ2-1, with 7 bases matching TRBD1. CDR1 and CDR2 from the germline V gene are MNHNY and SVGAGI (reference sequence). The CDR3 is 13 residues long. The J segment lost 9 bases and the V segment lost 2 bases, leaving 4 bases of the junction unmatched. The CDR3 sequence is CASSYMGQTEQFF. The CDR3, as DNA: TGTGCCAGCAGTTACATGGGACAGACTGAGCAGTTCTTC.

This clone has just a few counts. The chain employs TRBV14 and TRBJ2-3; D possibly corresponds to TRBD1 (6 bases). Trimming removed 5 bases at V and 3 bases at J, with 15 bases between. The CDR3 runs to 15 residues. The germline CDR1 and CDR2 sequences are SGHDN and FVKESK. The CDR3 nucleotides are TGTGCCAGCAGCTACCAGGGGTCAGGAACAGATACGCAGTATTTT. Translating it yields CASSYQGSGTDTQYF.

The rearrangement links TRBV14 to TRBJ2-1; D ambiguous. V lost 9 bases and J 1 base, leaving 4 bases between the germline ends. The germline V gene has CDR1 SGHDN and CDR2 FVKESK. CDR3 size: 11 residues. The CDR3: CASSSYNEQFF. In DNA form, the CDR3 reads TGTGCCAGTTCATCCTACAATGAGCAGTTCTTC.

The chain uses TRBV11-2 and TRBJ1-2, with 7 bases aligning to TRBD1. Germline V gives CDR1 SGHAT, CDR2 FQNNGV. The CDR3 covers 15 residues. The J segment lost 1 base and the V segment lost 0 bases, leaving 2 bases of the junction unmatched. The chain's CDR3 is CASSLEGGFNYGYTF. The CDR3 nucleotides read TGTGCCAGCAGCTTAGAAGGGGGCTTTAACTATGGCTACACCTTC. Full variable domain (outside the CDR3, taken from reference TRBV11-2 and TRBJ1-2): EAGVAQSPRYKIIEKRQSVAFWCNPISGHATLYWYQQILGQGPKLLIQFQNNGVVDDSQLPKDRFSAERLKGVDSTLKIQPAKLEDSAVYLCASSLEGGFNYGYTFGSGTRLTVV.

The gene calls are TRBV27 and TRBJ2-5; D is possibly TRBD2 (5 bases). Gene TRBJ2-7 matches the end of the DNA better, so the J call may be wrong. CDR1 is MNHEY and CDR2 is SMNVEV in the germline V gene (reference sequence). This CDR3 region has 16 residues. DNA for the CDR3: TGTGCCAGCAGTTTCCGGCCGGGGAGTCAAACCTACGAGCAGTACTTC. It yields the protein CASSFRPGSQTYEQYF.

This clone was counted a few times. One end of the junction does not line up with germline, which may come from a read error. The chain combines TRBV27 with TRBJ1-2; D perhaps matches TRBD1 (6 bases). Germline V lookup: CDR1 MNHEY, CDR2 SMNVEV (reference sequence). CDR3 length: 12 residues. For the CDR3, the DNA is TGTGCCAGCAGTTTTCCACAGGGCCTACCTTCTTTC. Translation: CASSFPQGLPSF.

The CDR3 DNA follows: TGTGCCATCAGTCTGACAGGTAGCACAGATACGCAGTATTTT. Protein: CAISLTGSTDTQYF. This sequence joins TRBV10-3 and TRBJ2-3; D perhaps matches TRBD1 (6 bases). The CDR3 is 14 amino acids. The V and J ends lost 5 bases and 0 bases respectively, with 9 bases between them. CDR1 and CDR2 from the germline V gene are ENHRY and SYGVKD.

The genes are TRBV11-3 and TRBJ2-3; 9 bases fit TRBD2. CDR1 and CDR2 from the germline V gene are SGHNT and YENEEA. The CDR3 runs to 15 residues. Losses at the gene ends were 5 bases for V and 4 bases for J; bases not matched to a gene: 7. CDR3 region: CASSLSGSSADTQYF. The CDR3 DNA reads TGTGCCAGCAGCCTTAGCGGGAGTAGCGCAGATACGCAGTATTTT.

This clone showed up just a few times. The V and J genes are TRBV9 and TRBJ2-4; 11 nucleotides align to TRBD2. Germline V CDR1 and CDR2: SGDLS, YYNGEE. The trim removed 2 bases at V and 7 bases at J, leaving 8 bases unmatched. This CDR3 region has 16 residues. The CDR3 region has the DNA TGTGCCAGCAGCGTTTATAGCGGGGGGGGTTTGAACATTCAGTACTTC. Encoded protein: CASSVYSGGGLNIQYF.

This chain joins TRBV27 and TRBJ1-1; TRBD1 is a possible D gene (5 bases). V was shortened by 4 bases and J by 2 bases, with 11 bases between the two germline ends. Looked up from germline, CDR1 is MNHEY and CDR2 is SMNVEV (reference sequence). The CDR3 spans 14 residues. CDR3 in DNA: TGTGCCAGCAGTTCGCAGGGTTATAACACTGAAGCTTTCTTT. Amino acid sequence: CASSSQGYNTEAFF.

The rearrangement joins TRBV7-9 to TRBJ2-7; TRBD1 matches 10 bases. The germline CDR1 and CDR2 sequences are SEHNR and FQNEAQ (reference sequence). There are 15 residues in the CDR3. V shed 5 bases and J 9 bases; nucleotides not matched to a gene: 13. DNA of the CDR3: TGTGCCAGCAGCGCCCGGGACAGGGGTATGTTTGGGCAGTACTTC. Translated, it gives CASSARDRGMFGQYF.

The CDR3 loop is CASRLAGKKETQYF. The DNA for the CDR3 is TGCGCCAGCCGCCTAGCGGGAAAGAAAGAGACCCAGTACTTC. V usage is TRBV5-1 and J usage is TRBJ2-5, with 9 positions matching TRBD2. CDR1 and CDR2 from the germline V gene are SGHRS and YFSETQ. This CDR3 spans 14 amino acids. The V segment lost 7 bases and the J segment 3 bases; nucleotides outside the gene matches: 7.

CDR3 in amino acids: CASSVDLGLGYGYTF. The CDR3 coding sequence is TGTGCCAGCAGCGTAGATCTGGGGCTAGGGTATGGCTACACCTTC. The chain joins TRBV9 to TRBJ1-2, with D possibly TRBD1 on 5 matching bases. Trimming took 0 bases from V and 5 from J, leaving 14 bases between them. The CDR3 runs 15 residues. Per germline, CDR1 SGDLS and CDR2 YYNGEE.

The rearrangement joins TRBV10-3 to TRBJ2-2; 10 bases agree with TRBD2. J was trimmed by 2 bases and V by 6 bases; bases with no gene match: 9. CDR3 size: 17 residues. Germline V gene sequence: CDR1 ENHRY, CDR2 SYGVKD. The CDR3 protein is CAISGASGRPNTGELFF. CDR3 coding DNA: TGTGCCATCAGCGGTGCTAGCGGGAGACCTAACACCGGGGAGCTGTTTTTT.

The V gene is TRBV27, the J gene TRBJ1-1, with TRBD1 matching 10 bases. This CDR3 has 15 amino acids. Germline CDR1 reads MNHEY; CDR2 reads SMNVEV (reference sequence). V lost 4 bases, J lost 5 bases, and 7 bases stayed unmatched. DNA for the CDR3: TGTGCCAGCAGTTATGGGGGGACAGGGGTTACTGAAGCTTTCTTT. This gives the protein CASSYGGTGVTEAFF.

This chain uses TRBV6-4 with TRBJ2-7; the D gene is possibly TRBD1 (5 bases). Trimming cost V 2 bases and J 4 bases, with 24 bases left between them. Per germline, CDR1 MRHNA and CDR2 SNTAGT. The CDR3 totals 18 residues. The CDR3 bases are TGTGCCAGCAGTGACAGGGGTCGGACCGCCTGGCTTATTTACGAGCAGTACTTC. Protein: CASSDRGRTAWLIYEQYF.